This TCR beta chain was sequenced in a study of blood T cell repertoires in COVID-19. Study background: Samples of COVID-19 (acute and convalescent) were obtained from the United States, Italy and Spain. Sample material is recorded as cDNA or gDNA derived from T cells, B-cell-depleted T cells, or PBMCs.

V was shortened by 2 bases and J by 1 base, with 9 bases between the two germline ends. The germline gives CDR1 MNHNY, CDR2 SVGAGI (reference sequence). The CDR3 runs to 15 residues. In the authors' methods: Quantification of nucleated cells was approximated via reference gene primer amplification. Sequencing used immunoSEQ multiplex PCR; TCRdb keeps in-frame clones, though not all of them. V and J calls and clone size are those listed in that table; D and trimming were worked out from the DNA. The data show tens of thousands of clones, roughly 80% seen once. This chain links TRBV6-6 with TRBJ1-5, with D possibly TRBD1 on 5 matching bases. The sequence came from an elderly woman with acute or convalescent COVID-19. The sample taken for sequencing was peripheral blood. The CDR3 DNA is TGTGCCAGCAGTTACCAGGGAGGGAGCAATCAGCCCCAGCATTTT. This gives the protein CASSYQGGSNQPQHF.